These 17 T cell receptor beta chains originate from one sample sequenced in a study of blood T cell repertoires in COVID-19. TCRdb's copy holds only in-frame clones and misses some; the assay was immunoSEQ multiplex PCR. The sample consists of 250,000 or so clones, about 80% of them appearing once. The sequencing input was PBMCs or T cells enriched from blood (not recorded which). The receptors stem from a man aged 45-65 years who had recovered from COVID-19.

The V and J genes are TRBV9 and TRBJ2-5, with D perhaps matching TRBD2 (5 bases). This CDR3 is built from 15 residues. V gave up 4 bases and J gave up 1 base, with 14 bases separating them. Germline V gene lookup returns CDR1 SGDLS and CDR2 YYNGEE. The DNA of the CDR3 is TGTGCCAGCAGCCCCAGAGGGTCGGCCCAAGAGACCCAGTACTTC. Protein sequence: CASSPRGSAQETQYF.

The gene calls are TRBV2 and TRBJ2-7, with 9 bases that match TRBD1. CDR1 and CDR2 from the germline V gene are SNHLY and FYNNEI. This CDR3 has 14 amino acids. V lost 9 bases and J lost 3; bases outside the gene matches: 9. CDR3 in DNA: TGTGCCAGACAATGGGGACAGGGTATCTACGAGCAGTACTTC. Translated: CARQWGQGIYEQYF.

This chain uses TRBV28 with TRBJ1-5; TRBD1 aligns across 7 bases. Looked up from germline, CDR1 is MDHEN and CDR2 is SYDVKM. This CDR3 has 16 amino acids. Losses at the gene ends were 4 bases for V and 2 bases for J; bases not matched to a gene: 8. CDR3 sequence reads: CASSSRQGSGNQPQHF. CDR3 nucleotide sequence: TGTGCCAGCAGTTCTCGACAGGGCAGCGGCAATCAGCCCCAGCATTTT.

The rearrangement links TRBV27 to TRBJ2-1; 7 bases agree with TRBD2. V trimming: 8 bases; J trimming: 4 bases; junction bases outside the gene matches: 11. CDR1 and CDR2 from the germline V gene are MNHEY and SMNVEV (reference sequence). There are 15 residues in the CDR3. The CDR3 here is CASAGGGGVYNEQFF. The CDR3 DNA sequence: TGTGCCAGCGCTGGGGGGGGAGGGGTGTACAATGAGCAGTTCTTC.

This CDR3 reads CASSVDRAEKLFF. As DNA, the CDR3 is TGTGCCAGCAGTGTGGACAGGGCGGAGAAACTGTTTTTT. The V call is TRBV12-3 or TRBV12-4, the J call TRBJ1-4; 8 bases agree with TRBD1. Trimming removed 5 bases from V and 11 bases from J; junction bases left unmatched: 7. This CDR3 spans 13 amino acids.

This clone was counted a single time. The J gene is TRBJ2-2, the V gene TRBV5-4; 10 bases match TRBD2. CDR1 SGHNT and CDR2 YYREEE come from the germline V gene (reference sequence). The CDR3 has 14 amino acids. The V gene end was trimmed by 2 bases and the J gene end by 6 bases; junction bases not matched to a gene: 1. The CDR3 nucleotides are TGTGCCAGCAGCTTTAGCGGGGGGCCCGGGGAGCTGTTTTTT. Translation gives CASSFSGGPGELFF.

This rearrangement joins TRBV5-1 to TRBJ1-6; D is undetermined. Germline V gene lookup returns CDR1 SGHRS and CDR2 YFSETQ. This CDR3 is built from 14 residues. Trimming took 7 bases from V and 0 from J, leaving 8 bases between them. CDR3 sequence: CASGVSSYNSPLHF. The CDR3 bases are TGCGCCAGCGGAGTAAGCTCCTATAATTCACCCCTCCACTTT.

V is TRBV5-4 and J is TRBJ1-1, with TRBD1 matching over 7 bases. The CDR3 is 14 amino acids. Germline V gene data show CDR1 as SGHNT and CDR2 as YYREEE (reference sequence). Losses at the gene ends were 3 bases for V and 1 base for J; bases not matched to a gene: 3. The CDR3 sequence: CASSSQGENTEAFF. The CDR3 DNA reads as TGTGCCAGCAGCTCCCAGGGGGAGAACACTGAAGCTTTCTTT.

The chain joins TRBV29-1 to TRBJ1-6; D may be TRBD1 (5 bases). The germline CDR1 and CDR2 sequences are SQVTM and ANQGSEA. Trimming took off 5 bases at V and 8 bases at J, with 13 bases between the two ends. CDR3 length: 13 amino acids. Written as DNA, the CDR3 is TGCAGCGTTCCACGGGACTTATATTCACCCCTCCACTTT. This translates into CSVPRDLYSPLHF.

The CDR3 nucleotides read TGTGCCAGCTCAGGGGGACCCGCGGGTGGAAACACCATATATTTT. This gives the protein CASSGGPAGGNTIYF. V and J are TRBV7-3 and TRBJ1-3; 7 nucleotides line up with TRBD1. V gave up 8 bases and J gave up 3 bases; unmatched junction bases: 10. Germline-derived CDR1 and CDR2 are SGHTA and FQGTGA. The CDR3 consists of 15 residues.

The chain has TRBV5-1 and TRBJ2-1, with D tentatively TRBD1 (6 bases). The germline CDR1 and CDR2 sequences are SGHRS and YFSETQ. V gave up 1 base and J gave up 8 bases, with 10 bases separating them. The CDR3 is 13 amino acids. The CDR3: CASSLSQGYEQFF. Here the CDR3 DNA reads TGCGCCAGCAGCTTGTCACAGGGCTATGAGCAGTTCTTC.

V is TRBV10-3 and J is TRBJ2-1; TRBD2 might be the D (7 bases). V lost 0 bases, J lost 15 bases, and 18 bases lay in between. In germline, CDR1 is ENHRY, CDR2 SYGVKD. The CDR3 contains 14 residues. This CDR3 is CAISESGGREPMFF. The CDR3 nucleotides read TGTGCCATCAGTGAGTCGGGGGGGCGGGAGCCCATGTTCTTC.

V usage is TRBV4-2 and J usage is TRBJ2-7, with D tentatively TRBD2 (7 bases). Germline CDR1 LGHNA, CDR2 YNFKEQ. The CDR3 has 17 residues. V lost 4 bases, J lost 6 bases, and 25 bases lay in between. The CDR3 sequence: CASSRRGLAADPAEQYF. CDR3 nucleotides: TGTGCCAGCAGCCGGCGGGGGCTAGCGGCTGACCCCGCCGAGCAGTACTTC.

The chain carries TRBV5-6 and TRBJ2-2; 14 bases align to TRBD2. V was clipped by 4 bases and J by 6 bases; unmatched bases: 8. Germline lookup yields CDR1 SGHDT and CDR2 YYEEEE. The CDR3 loop spans 17 amino acids. CDR3: CASSRMGLAGVAGELFF. CDR3 in DNA: TGTGCCAGCAGCAGAATGGGACTAGCGGGAGTAGCCGGGGAGCTGTTTTTT.

The chain is built from TRBV28 and TRBJ2-3; 14 bases match TRBD2. CDR3 length equals 16 residues. J lost 1 base, V lost 8 bases, and 5 bases had no gene match. CDR1 and CDR2 from the germline V gene are MDHEN and SYDVKM. The CDR3 spells CASYGLAGGRTDTQYF. The CDR3 bases are TGTGCCAGCTATGGACTAGCGGGAGGTCGCACAGATACGCAGTATTTT.

The rearrangement links TRBV19 to TRBJ1-5; 7 bases fit TRBD1. In germline, CDR1 is LNHDA, CDR2 SQIVND (reference sequence). Trimming at V came to 4 bases and at J to 2 bases, leaving 17 bases not matched to a gene. The CDR3 contains 19 residues. CDR3 region: CASSSPQGGAGYGNQPQHF. As DNA, the CDR3 is TGTGCCAGTAGTAGCCCCCAAGGGGGCGCGGGGTATGGCAATCAGCCCCAGCATTTT.

The V gene is TRBV2, the J gene TRBJ2-1, with a weak D call TRBD2 (6 bases). V lost 4 bases and J 12 bases, leaving 16 bases between the germline ends. CDR1 and CDR2 from the germline V gene are SNHLY and FYNNEI. This CDR3 spans 13 amino acids. CDR3 bases: TGTGCCAGCAGTGTGTTGCGGGAAAGCCGGCAGTTCTTC. Its translation: CASSVLRESRQFF.